This passage covers 29 T cell receptor beta chains from one sample sequenced in a study of cytomegalovirus exposure and HLA in healthy donors. Vbeta (60) and Jbeta (13) primers were used in the PCR. Method: immunoSEQ multiplex PCR; TCRdb's copy keeps in-frame clones and lacks some. The sample lists about 190,000 clones, roughly four fifths occurring once. Sequencing input: PBMCs. The source of these receptors is a man between 35 and 55 years old in good health and CMV-seropositive.

With regard to this clone: The junction does not match germline at one end; this may be a read error. The sample contains more than one DNA sequence encoding this CDR3. The chain joins TRBV19 to TRBJ2-6; tentative D call: TRBD2 (5 bases). Germline V lookup: CDR1 LNHDA, CDR2 SQIVND (reference sequence). The CDR3 contains 16 residues. The CDR3 here is CASSIGRLSGANVLTF. The CDR3 DNA reads as TGTGCCAGTAGTATAGGGAGGTTATCTGGAGCCAACGTCCTGACCTTC.

This chain uses TRBV10-3 with TRBJ2-2, with D possibly TRBD2 on 5 matching bases. V was cut by 4 bases and J by 3 bases, with 21 bases left in between. This CDR3 has 18 amino acids. Looked up from germline, CDR1 is ENHRY and CDR2 is SYGVKD. Written as DNA, the CDR3 is TGTGCCATCAGTGGACCTAGAGTTCAAGGGCGGGACACCGGGGAGCTGTTTTTT. This codes for CAISGPRVQGRDTGELFF.

V gene TRBV7-2 combines with J gene TRBJ1-2, with 7 bases matching TRBD1. Trimming at V came to 0 bases and at J to 5 bases, leaving 6 bases not matched to a gene. The CDR3 is 15 residues long. Germline values: CDR1 SGHTA, CDR2 FQGNSA. The CDR3 here is CASSLAGGVGYGYTF. For the CDR3, the DNA is TGTGCCAGCAGCTTAGCAGGGGGCGTAGGGTATGGCTACACCTTC.

The chain combines TRBV9 with TRBJ2-1; 9 nucleotides line up with TRBD2. This CDR3 comprises 14 residues. V trimming: 7 bases; J trimming: 10 bases; junction bases outside the gene matches: 12. Per germline, CDR1 SGDLS and CDR2 YYNGEE. The CDR3 sequence is CASSSPAAGGEQFF. CDR3 nucleotides: TGTGCCAGCTCCAGCCCGGCAGCGGGAGGCGAGCAGTTCTTC.

The chain employs TRBV10-3 and TRBJ2-2; 7 nucleotides align to TRBD1. The V gene's germline CDR1 is ENHRY and CDR2 SYGVKD. This CDR3 has 15 amino acids. V dropped 5 bases and J dropped 4; count of bases not matched to a gene: 7. The CDR3 here is CAISIEGAGTGELFF. CDR3 DNA sequence: TGTGCCATCAGTATTGAGGGGGCGGGCACCGGGGAGCTGTTTTTT.

This chain joins TRBV7-2 and TRBJ2-7; 10 positions match TRBD2. Germline V CDR1 and CDR2: SGHTA, FQGNSA. The CDR3 totals 16 residues. J was trimmed by 4 bases and V by 1 base; bases with no gene match: 7. The CDR3 bases are TGTGCCAGCAGCTTAGAGTCGTCTAGCGGGAGTTACGAGCAGTACTTC. Its protein product is CASSLESSSGSYEQYF. The whole variable domain, remainder taken from reference TRBV7-2 and TRBJ2-7, is GAGVSQSPSNKVTEKGKDVELRCDPISGHTALYWYRQSLGQGLEFLIYFQGNSAPDKSGLPSDRFSAERTGGSVSTLTIQRTQQEDSAVYLCASSLESSSGSYEQYFGPGTRLTVT.

The genes are TRBV7-6 and TRBJ1-2; 7 nucleotides match TRBD1. Germline CDR1 SGHVS, CDR2 FNYEAQ. The CDR3 has 14 amino acids. Losses at the gene ends were 5 bases for V and 4 bases for J; bases not matched to a gene: 7. In DNA form, the CDR3 reads TGTGCCAGCAGCCCCGGGACAGAGCCCTATGGCTACACCTTC. It yields the protein CASSPGTEPYGYTF.

The rearrangement joins TRBV20-1 to TRBJ2-5; D might be TRBD2 (5 bases). The CDR3 totals 10 residues. Germline V gene sequence: CDR1 DFQATT, CDR2 SNEGSKA (reference sequence). V was trimmed by 4 bases and J by 7 bases, leaving 7 bases between them. CDR3 nucleotide sequence: TGCAGTGCTAATGAGGGGACCCAGTACTTC. Amino acid sequence: CSANEGTQYF.

This clone was seen just once. The chain recombines TRBV6-4 with TRBJ2-2, with a tentative D call TRBD1 (5 bases). Between the trimmed V and J ends, which lost 5 bases and 2 bases, there was a span of 18 bases. The CDR3 length is 17 residues. Germline CDR1 and CDR2: MRHNA and SNTAGT. CDR3 coding DNA: TGTGCCAGCAGTTACAGCCTTCTCCAGGGTAACACCGGGGAGCTGTTTTTT. It specifies CASSYSLLQGNTGELFF.

This clone has more than one count but fewer than ten. The chain carries TRBV6-5 and TRBJ1-6; a weak D match, TRBD1 (5 bases). The CDR3 extends over 14 amino acids. Germline CDR1 and CDR2: MNHEY and SVGAGI. Trimming left V 6 bases short and J 7 bases short, with 13 bases between. In DNA form, the CDR3 reads TGTGCCAGCAGACTCGGGGGGTACAATTCACCCCTCCACTTT. Protein sequence: CASRLGGYNSPLHF.

V is TRBV5-1 and J is TRBJ2-5; weak D call: TRBD1 (6 bases). The V end lost 0 bases, the J end lost 1 base, and 10 bases lay between the germline ends. The CDR3 runs to 15 residues. Germline-derived CDR1 and CDR2 are SGHRS and YFSETQ. The CDR3 DNA sequence: TGCGCCAGCAGCTTGGCCGGGACAAGCCAAGAGACCCAGTACTTC. Its translation: CASSLAGTSQETQYF. Full variable domain (outside the CDR3, taken from reference TRBV5-1 and TRBJ2-5): KAGVTQTPRYLIKTRGQQVTLSCSPISGHRSVSWYQQTPGQGLQFLFEYFSETQRNKGNFPGRFSGRQFSNSRSEMNVSTLELGDSALYLCASSLAGTSQETQYFGPGTRLLVL.

V usage is TRBV5-1 and J usage is TRBJ2-7; TRBD1 aligns across 8 bases. The J segment lost 7 bases and the V segment lost 0 bases, leaving 3 bases of the junction unmatched. The germline CDR1 and CDR2 sequences are SGHRS and YFSETQ. The CDR3 runs to 13 residues. DNA of the CDR3: TGCGCCAGCAGCTTGGGACAGGGGTCGGAGCAGTACTTC. Protein product: CASSLGQGSEQYF.

V and J are TRBV29-1 and TRBJ2-7; 7 bases fit TRBD2. The germline CDR1 and CDR2 sequences are SQVTM and ANQGSEA. V shed 3 bases and J 2 bases; nucleotides not matched to a gene: 7. This CDR3 is 14 amino acids long. The CDR3 bases are TGCAGCGTTGAGCCACTGGGGGGGACCTACGAGCAGTACTTC. It translates to CSVEPLGGTYEQYF.

In its sample, this clone was seen a few times. This chain connects TRBV6-5 to TRBJ2-5; D is possibly TRBD1 (6 bases). The end of the DNA aligns better with TRBJ2-7, so the J call may be wrong. The length of the CDR3 is 15 residues. Germline assignment: CDR1 MNHEY and CDR2 SVGAGI. CDR3 DNA: TGTGCCAGCAGTTATAACCCGACAGGAGGCTACGAGCAGTACTTC. Its translation is CASSYNPTGGYEQYF.

This chain uses TRBV19 with TRBJ1-5; TRBD1 agrees at 7 bases. The CDR3 totals 13 residues. CDR1 is LNHDA and CDR2 is SQIVND in the germline V gene (reference sequence). J gave up 6 bases and V 6 bases, and 5 bases lay outside the gene matches. This chain's CDR3 is CASSPTGFQPQHF. CDR3 nucleotide sequence: TGTGCCAGTAGCCCGACAGGGTTTCAGCCCCAGCATTTT.

The chain couples TRBV15 to TRBJ2-2; 9 bases map to TRBD2. The CDR3 length is 17 residues. Germline V gene sequence: CDR1 LNHNV, CDR2 YYDKDF (reference sequence). Trimming took 0 bases from V and 1 from J; bases not matched to a gene: 3. The CDR3 sequence: CATSRDRLAVNTGELFF. In nucleotides, the CDR3 is TGTGCCACCAGCAGAGATAGACTAGCGGTGAACACCGGGGAGCTGTTTTTT.

The chain carries TRBV11-2 and TRBJ1-1; 8 positions match TRBD1. The V segment lost 4 bases and the J segment 4 bases; nucleotides outside the gene matches: 5. The CDR3 is 14 residues long. The V gene's germline CDR1 is SGHAT and CDR2 FQNNGV. CDR3 nucleotides: TGTGCCAGCAGCTACGCAGGGGGCGGCACTGAAGCTTTCTTT. Encoded protein: CASSYAGGGTEAFF.

This clone was seen just once. V is TRBV5-1 and J is TRBJ2-7; weak D call: TRBD1 (6 bases). Germline V gene data show CDR1 as SGHRS and CDR2 as YFSETQ. V dropped 5 bases and J dropped 6 bases, with 15 bases sitting between them. The CDR3 contains 13 residues. The CDR3 here is CASSPPQGIEQYF. The CDR3 nucleotides are TGCGCCAGCAGTCCCCCACAGGGTATCGAGCAGTACTTC.

This clone was counted a few times. This rearrangement joins TRBV5-6 to TRBJ2-7, with D tentatively TRBD1 (7 bases). V was pared by 0 bases and J by 5 bases, with 18 bases between. The CDR3 covers 16 residues. Germline assignment: CDR1 SGHDT and CDR2 YYEEEE. CDR3: CASSLGRRGQVDEQYF. The CDR3 DNA follows: TGTGCCAGCAGCTTGGGGAGGAGGGGGCAAGTGGACGAGCAGTACTTC. The entire variable domain, with the rest obtained from reference TRBV5-6 and TRBJ2-7, is as follows: DAGVTQSPTHLIKTRGQQVTLRCSPKSGHDTVSWYQQALGQGPQFIFQYYEEEERQRGNFPDRFSGHQFPNYSSELNVNALLLGDSALYLCASSLGRRGQVDEQYFGPGTRLTVT.

The CDR3 bases are TGTGCCAGCTCGATGACAGGGGAAGAGACCCAGTACTTC. This codes for CASSMTGEETQYF. The genes are TRBV6-5 and TRBJ2-5; 8 positions agree with TRBD1. The V segment lost 8 bases and the J segment 3 bases; nucleotides outside the gene matches: 5. The germline V gene has CDR1 MNHEY and CDR2 SVGAGI. The CDR3 consists of 13 residues.

This clone was observed once. The rearrangement links TRBV27 to TRBJ2-7; the match to TRBD2 covers 12 bases. V dropped 0 bases and J dropped 3; count of bases not matched to a gene: 6. The CDR3 runs 17 residues. Germline values: CDR1 MNHEY, CDR2 SMNVEV (reference sequence). Here the CDR3 DNA reads TGTGCCAGCAGTTTATCCCATGGACTAGCGGGATACTACGAGCAGTACTTC. Protein: CASSLSHGLAGYYEQYF.

Here the CDR3 DNA reads TGTGCCAGCAGCTTGGCAGGGGGCTATGGCTACACCTTC. It specifies CASSLAGGYGYTF. The V gene is TRBV5-5, the J gene TRBJ1-2; TRBD1 agrees at 7 bases. Germline values: CDR1 SGHKS, CDR2 YYEKEE (reference sequence). The CDR3 runs 13 residues. Germline trimming cut 0 bases from V and 4 bases from J; bases unmatched to any gene: 0.

The chain carries TRBV7-6 and TRBJ2-2, with 9 bases matching TRBD2. Germline CDR1 reads SGHVS; CDR2 reads FNYEAQ. CDR3 length: 16 amino acids. V trimming: 6 bases; J trimming: 5 bases; junction bases outside the gene matches: 10. The CDR3 spells CASRTLAGVVTGELFF. The CDR3 DNA sequence: TGTGCCAGCAGAACCTTAGCGGGGGTTGTGACCGGGGAGCTGTTTTTT.

This clone has more than one count but fewer than ten. The V call is TRBV30, the J call TRBJ2-5, with TRBD2 matching over 7 bases. This CDR3 spans 15 amino acids. Germline CDR1 is GTSNPN and CDR2 is SVGIG (reference sequence). V gave up 6 bases and J gave up 5 bases; unmatched junction bases: 15. The CDR3 DNA reads as TGTGCCTGTCGTGTCGAGGCGGGGGTAGGGGAGACCCAGTACTTC. The encoded protein is CACRVEAGVGETQYF.

The rearrangement uses TRBV28 and TRBJ2-7, with D perhaps matching TRBD2 (6 bases). CDR3 length: 14 residues. V was clipped by 3 bases and J by 2 bases, with 11 bases between them. CDR1 is MDHEN and CDR2 is SYDVKM in the germline V gene. CDR3 loop: CASSFGGEAYEQYF. In nucleotides, the CDR3 is TGTGCCAGCAGTTTTGGAGGGGAGGCCTACGAGCAGTACTTC. Supplemented by reference TRBV28 and TRBJ2-7, the full variable domain reads DVKVTQSSRYLVKRTGEKVFLECVQDMDHENMFWYRQDPGLGLRLIYFSYDVKMKEKGDIPEGYSVSREKKERFSLILESASTNQTSMYLCASSFGGEAYEQYFGPGTRLTVT.

For the CDR3, the DNA is TGTGCCAGCAGGGGCGCGGACAGGGCCAGATATTTT. Encoded protein: CASRGADRARYF. The chain recombines TRBV6-5 with TRBJ1-3, with 8 bases fitting TRBD1. CDR1 is MNHEY and CDR2 is SVGAGI in the germline V gene. V lost 6 bases and J lost 15; bases outside the gene matches: 10. This CDR3 is built from 12 residues.

The CDR3 spells CASSEGGYEQYF. The CDR3 nucleotides read TGTGCCAGCAGTGAAGGGGGCTACGAGCAGTACTTC. The chain uses TRBV13 and TRBJ2-7, with D possibly being TRBD1 (6 bases). Trimming removed 6 bases at V and 3 bases at J, with 9 bases between. CDR1 is PRHDT and CDR2 is FYEKMQ in the germline V gene (reference sequence). CDR3 length equals 12 residues.

The J gene is TRBJ1-1, the V gene TRBV27, with D possibly matching TRBD1 (5 bases). This CDR3 is 13 amino acids long. V shed 6 bases and J shed 1 base, with 9 bases lying between them. Per germline, CDR1 MNHEY and CDR2 SMNVEV (reference sequence). CDR3: CASSPRGNTEAFF. Here the CDR3 DNA reads TGTGCCAGCAGCCCTAGGGGGAACACTGAAGCTTTCTTT.

CDR3 DNA sequence: TGCGCCAGCAGCTTGGGGGGCGAGAGCTCCTACGAGCAGTACTTC. Protein: CASSLGGESSYEQYF. The gene calls are TRBV5-1 and TRBJ2-7, with a weak D call TRBD1 (5 bases). Germline values: CDR1 SGHRS, CDR2 YFSETQ. This CDR3 is 15 amino acids long. V lost 0 bases, J lost 0 bases, and 10 bases lay in between.